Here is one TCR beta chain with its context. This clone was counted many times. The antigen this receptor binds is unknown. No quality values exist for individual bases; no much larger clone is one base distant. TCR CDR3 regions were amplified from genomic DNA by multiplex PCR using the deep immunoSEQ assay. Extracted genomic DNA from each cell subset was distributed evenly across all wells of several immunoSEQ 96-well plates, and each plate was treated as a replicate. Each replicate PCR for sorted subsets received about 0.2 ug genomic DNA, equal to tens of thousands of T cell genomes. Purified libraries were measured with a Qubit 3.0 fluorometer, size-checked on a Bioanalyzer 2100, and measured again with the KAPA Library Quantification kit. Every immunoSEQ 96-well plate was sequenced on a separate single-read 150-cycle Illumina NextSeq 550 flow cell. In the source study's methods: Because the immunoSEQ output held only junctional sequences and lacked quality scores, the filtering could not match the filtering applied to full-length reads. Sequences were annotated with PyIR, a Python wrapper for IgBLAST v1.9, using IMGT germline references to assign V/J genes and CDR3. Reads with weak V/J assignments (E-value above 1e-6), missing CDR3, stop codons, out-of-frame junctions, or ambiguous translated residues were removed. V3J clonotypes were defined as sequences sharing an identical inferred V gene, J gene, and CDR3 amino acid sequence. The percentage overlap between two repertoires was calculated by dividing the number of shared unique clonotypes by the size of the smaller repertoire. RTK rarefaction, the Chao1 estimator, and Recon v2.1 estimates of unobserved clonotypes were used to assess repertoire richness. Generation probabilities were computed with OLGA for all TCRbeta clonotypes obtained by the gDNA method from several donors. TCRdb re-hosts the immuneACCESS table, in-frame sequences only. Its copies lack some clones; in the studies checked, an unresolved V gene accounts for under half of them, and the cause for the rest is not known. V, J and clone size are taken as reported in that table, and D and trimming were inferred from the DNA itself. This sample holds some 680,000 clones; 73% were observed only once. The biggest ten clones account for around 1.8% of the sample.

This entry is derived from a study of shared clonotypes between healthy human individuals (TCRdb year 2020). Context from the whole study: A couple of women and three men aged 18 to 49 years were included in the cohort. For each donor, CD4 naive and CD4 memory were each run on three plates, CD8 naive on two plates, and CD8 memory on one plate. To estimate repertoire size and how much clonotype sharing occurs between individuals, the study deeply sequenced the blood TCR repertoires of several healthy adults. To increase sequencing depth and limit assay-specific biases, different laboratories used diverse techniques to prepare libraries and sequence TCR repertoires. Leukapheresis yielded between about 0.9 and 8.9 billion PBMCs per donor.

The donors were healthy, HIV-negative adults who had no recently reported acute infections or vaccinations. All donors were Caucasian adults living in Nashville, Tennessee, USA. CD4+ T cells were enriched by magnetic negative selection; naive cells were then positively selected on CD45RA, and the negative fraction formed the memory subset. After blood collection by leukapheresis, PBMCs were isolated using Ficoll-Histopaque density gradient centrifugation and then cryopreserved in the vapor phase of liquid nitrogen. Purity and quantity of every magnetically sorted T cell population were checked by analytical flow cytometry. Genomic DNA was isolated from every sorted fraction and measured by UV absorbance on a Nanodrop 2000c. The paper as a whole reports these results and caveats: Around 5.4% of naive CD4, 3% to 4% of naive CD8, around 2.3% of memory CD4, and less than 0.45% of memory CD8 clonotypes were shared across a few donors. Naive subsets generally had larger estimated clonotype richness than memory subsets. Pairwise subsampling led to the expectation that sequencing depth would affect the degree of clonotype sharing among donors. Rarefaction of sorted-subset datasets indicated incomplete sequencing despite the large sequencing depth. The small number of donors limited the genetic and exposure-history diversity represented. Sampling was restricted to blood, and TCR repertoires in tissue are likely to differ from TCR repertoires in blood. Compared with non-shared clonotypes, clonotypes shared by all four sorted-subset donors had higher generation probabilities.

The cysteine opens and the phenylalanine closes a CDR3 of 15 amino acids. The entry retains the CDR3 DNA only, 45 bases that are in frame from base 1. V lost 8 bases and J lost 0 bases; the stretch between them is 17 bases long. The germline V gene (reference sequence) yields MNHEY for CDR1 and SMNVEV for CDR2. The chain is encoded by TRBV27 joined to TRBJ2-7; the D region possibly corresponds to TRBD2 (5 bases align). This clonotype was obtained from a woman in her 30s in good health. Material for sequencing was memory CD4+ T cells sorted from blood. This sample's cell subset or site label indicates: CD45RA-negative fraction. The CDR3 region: CASSPVTGNSYEQYF. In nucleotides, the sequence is TGTGCCAGCTCCCCCGTTACGGGGAACTCCTACGAGCAGTACTTC.